Below are 13 T cell receptor beta chains sequenced from a single sample in a study of T cell responses to AZD1222 COVID-19 vaccine. Sequencing used immunoSEQ multiplex PCR; TCRdb keeps in-frame clones, though not all of them. The repertoire holds tens of thousands of clones, with roughly 84% as singletons. The sample consisted of peripheral blood, taken on day 0 of AZD1222 vaccination. These receptor sequences come from an adult in good health.

The rearrangement uses TRBV5-6 and TRBJ2-5; no reliable D call. The CDR3 runs to 13 residues. Trimming removed 3 bases at V and 5 bases at J, with 11 bases between. Germline loops: CDR1 SGHDT, CDR2 YYEEEE. The CDR3 nucleotides read TGTGCCAGCAGCTCTAGATCTCCGGAGACCCAGTACTTC. Translating it yields CASSSRSPETQYF.

V gene TRBV6-5 combines with J gene TRBJ2-5, with D uncertain. The CDR3 runs to 12 residues. Between the trimmed V and J ends, which lost 6 bases and 2 bases, there was a span of 7 bases. Per germline, CDR1 MNHEY and CDR2 SVGAGI. CDR3 region: CASSSSQETQYF. In DNA form, the CDR3 reads TGTGCCAGCAGCAGCAGTCAAGAGACCCAGTACTTC.

The chain carries TRBV11-1 and TRBJ2-1, with 7 bases lining up with TRBD1. CDR3 size: 16 residues. The germline V gene encodes CDR1 SGHAT and CDR2 FQDESV (reference sequence). The trim removed 6 bases at V and 6 bases at J, leaving 14 bases unmatched. The CDR3 DNA sequence: TGTGCCAGCAGTCGTAACAGGGGCCGTTCCCTCAATGAGCAGTTCTTC. Amino acid sequence: CASSRNRGRSLNEQFF.

The chain has TRBV4-2 and TRBJ1-1; D is unresolved. The germline V and J ends were trimmed by 1 base and 4 bases, with 10 bases remaining between them. The CDR3 is made up of 14 amino acids. Germline CDR1 and CDR2: LGHNA and YNFKEQ. The CDR3 bases are TGTGCCAGCAGCCAAGCTACTGCGCGCACTGAAGCTTTCTTT. It yields the protein CASSQATARTEAFF.

The CDR3 spells CASSSGGIGQETQYF. The CDR3 bases are TGTGCCAGCTCCTCTGGGGGGATCGGACAAGAGACCCAGTACTTC. The genes are TRBV18 and TRBJ2-5; D is perhaps TRBD2 (6 bases). This CDR3 has 15 residues. Germline V CDR1 and CDR2: KGHSH, LQKENI. The V end lost 6 bases, the J end lost 2 bases, and 16 bases lay between the germline ends.

This clone was detected once. The chain uses TRBV16 and TRBJ2-7, with 11 bases lining up with TRBD1. V trimming: 3 bases; J trimming: 4 bases; junction bases outside the gene matches: 2. Per the germline V gene, CDR1 is KGHSY and CDR2 is FQNENV. The CDR3 runs 14 residues. The CDR3: CASSQGQGVYEQYF. Written as DNA, the CDR3 is TGTGCCAGCAGCCAGGGACAGGGGGTATACGAGCAGTACTTC.

This clone was found a few times. The chain uses TRBV19 and TRBJ1-6; TRBD1 might be the D (6 bases). The germline V gene encodes CDR1 LNHDA and CDR2 SQIVND (reference sequence). CDR3 size: 13 residues. The ends were cut back, 4 bases at V and 10 bases at J, with 11 bases in the middle. In DNA, the CDR3 is TGTGCCAGTAGTAACAGGGTGGCCTCACCCCTCCACTTT. This encodes CASSNRVASPLHF.

J is TRBJ2-7 and V is TRBV27; D may correspond to TRBD1 or TRBD2 (5 bases each). CDR1 and CDR2 (germline): MNHEY, SMNVEV (reference sequence). V was shortened by 8 bases and J by 3 bases, with 11 bases between the two germline ends. CDR3 length: 12 residues. As DNA, the CDR3 is TGTGCCAGCCACGGGGCCCACTACGAGCAGTACTTC. Amino acids: CASHGAHYEQYF.

The chain carries TRBV5-1 and TRBJ2-3; D not resolved. The germline gives CDR1 SGHRS, CDR2 YFSETQ. This CDR3 contains 13 residues. Trimming left V 2 bases short and J 2 bases short, with 6 bases between. The CDR3 here is CASSLDNTDTQYF. The CDR3 coding sequence is TGCGCCAGCAGCTTAGACAACACAGATACGCAGTATTTT.

This clone has more than one count but fewer than ten. The chain couples TRBV10-1 to TRBJ2-2; TRBD1 matches at 7 bases. The CDR3 has 16 amino acids. Unmatched junction bases numbered 7, after V lost 4 bases and J lost 2 bases. Germline V gene data show CDR1 as WNHNN and CDR2 as SYGVQD (reference sequence). CDR3 loop: CASSGTGWENTGELFF. The CDR3 DNA reads TGCGCCAGCAGTGGGACAGGTTGGGAAAACACCGGGGAGCTGTTTTTT.

The gene calls are TRBV4-1 and TRBJ2-3; TRBD2 agrees at 8 bases. CDR1 and CDR2 (germline): MGHRA, YSYEKL. Trimming took 0 bases from V and 4 from J; bases not matched to a gene: 9. The CDR3 consists of 17 residues. This CDR3 is CASSQEGGAGEADTQYF. The DNA of the CDR3 is TGCGCCAGCAGCCAAGAAGGGGGAGCGGGGGAAGCAGATACGCAGTATTTT.

V gene TRBV6-2 or TRBV6-3 combines with J gene TRBJ1-4, with 9 bases that match TRBD1. CDR1 is MNHEY, CDR2 SVGEGT, per germline. This CDR3 comprises 16 residues. J lost 8 bases, V lost 2 bases, and 9 bases had no gene match. The CDR3 loop reads CASSYNLGTGREKLFF. Here the CDR3 DNA reads TGTGCCAGCAGTTACAATCTGGGGACAGGGAGAGAAAAACTGTTTTTT.

The chain uses TRBV3-1 (or the pseudogene TRBV3-2) and TRBJ1-6; 7 bases map to TRBD1. The germline V gene has CDR1 LGHDT and CDR2 YNNKEL (reference sequence). J was trimmed by 9 bases and V by 1 base; bases with no gene match: 3. The CDR3 is 14 residues long. CDR3 bases: TGTGCCAGCAGCCAAGGACAGGGTATTTCACCCCTCCACTTT. Amino acids: CASSQGQGISPLHF.